This TCR beta chain was captured by sequencing in a study of radiotherapy plus CTLA-4 blockade in lung cancer (dated by TCRdb to between 2017 and 2018). Regarding the research as a whole: Among the enrolled patients, about 19% had an objective response, and approximately 33% reached disease control. The investigation overall reported the following: After treatment with radiotherapy and ipilimumab, TCR clones that originated in tumors expanded in peripheral blood. Increased serum interferon-beta after radiation, together with early dynamic changes in blood T cell clones, were reported to be the strongest predictors of response.

The library was produced with the immunoSEQ multiplex PCR assay. Drawn from immuneACCESS, this table holds only the in-frame rearrangements with V and J called that TCRdb kept. Clones are partly lost; checked studies trace under half to an unresolved V gene and leave the rest unexplained. Recorded for this sample are tens of thousands of clones; roughly four fifths of them occurred a single time. The ten largest account for roughly 0.84% of the sample. The study tested focal radiation therapy combined with CTLA-4 blockade (ipilimumab) in patients with chemo-refractory metastatic non-small-cell lung cancer. From the cysteine up to the phenylalanine, the CDR3 has a length of 14 residues. Only the CDR3 portion is preserved as DNA: 42 bases, with reading frame beginning at the first base. Trimming costs V 2 bases and J 4 bases, and their ends lie 9 bases apart. As encoded in the germline V gene, CDR1 is MNHEY while CDR2 is SVGAGI.

A note on this clone: Its recognized antigen is unknown. Base qualities are not at hand, and no much larger clone is one base apart.

This TCR was recovered from a human donor with non-small cell lung cancer who had stable disease on radiotherapy plus ipilimumab. Rearrangement joined TRBV6-5 to TRBJ1-5, with TRBD1 as a weak D call on 5 bases. The sample here was peripheral blood, taken from a patient treated with radiotherapy plus ipilimumab. This receptor has the CDR3 CASSYGAHNQPQHF. The DNA sequence reads TGTGCCAGCAGTTACGGGGCTCATAATCAGCCCCAGCATTTT.